This T cell receptor (beta chain) was identified in a study of T cells in Graves' hyperthyroidism and ophthalmopathy. The study, taken as a whole, reports: In blood, most of the thyroid clonotypes expanded above 0.001 were also present.

Amplified TCR beta CDR3 regions derived from RNA transcripts. Researchers ran a first-round RT-PCR on the TCR CDR3 using the HTBI primer set. Using its own MiXCR run on the multiplex PCR reads, TCRdb lists one record per CDR3 protein. The sample lists about 260,000 distinct CDR3 sequences, less than 20% occurring once. Isolation of PBMCs was performed on around 9.4 ml fresh peripheral blood. This clonotype was seen at least ten times. Its antigen is as yet unknown. The CDR3 is made up of 13 amino acids. V was trimmed by 0 bases and J by 3 bases, leaving 5 bases between them. Per germline, CDR1 LGHNA and CDR2 YSLEER.

The chain joins TRBV4-3 to TRBJ1-1; perhaps TRBD1 as D (5 bases). The receptor was isolated from a woman younger than 30 with Graves' ophthalmopathy. The sequencing sample was made of blood. CDR3 nucleotide sequence: TGCGCCAGCAGCCAAGACAGGGACACTGAAGCTTTCTTT. It codes for CASSQDRDTEAFF.